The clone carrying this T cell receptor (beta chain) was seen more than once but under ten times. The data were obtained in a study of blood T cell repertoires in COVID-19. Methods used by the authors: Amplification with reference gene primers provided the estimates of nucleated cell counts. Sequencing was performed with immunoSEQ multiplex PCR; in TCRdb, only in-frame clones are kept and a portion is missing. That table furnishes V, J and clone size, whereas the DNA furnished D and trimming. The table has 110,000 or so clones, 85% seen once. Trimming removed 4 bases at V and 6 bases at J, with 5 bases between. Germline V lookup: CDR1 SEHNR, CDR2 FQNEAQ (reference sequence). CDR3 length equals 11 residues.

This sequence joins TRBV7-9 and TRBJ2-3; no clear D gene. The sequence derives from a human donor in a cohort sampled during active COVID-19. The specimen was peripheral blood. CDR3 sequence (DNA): TGTGCCAGCAGCTCTATGGATACGCAGTATTTT. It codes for CASSSMDTQYF.